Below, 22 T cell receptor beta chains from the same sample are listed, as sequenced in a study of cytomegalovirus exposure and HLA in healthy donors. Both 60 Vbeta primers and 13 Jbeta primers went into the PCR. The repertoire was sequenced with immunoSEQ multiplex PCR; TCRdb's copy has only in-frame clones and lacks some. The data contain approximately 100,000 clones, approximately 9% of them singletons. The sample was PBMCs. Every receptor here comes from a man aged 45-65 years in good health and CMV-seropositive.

The CDR3 is CASSEEGVGANVLTF. The CDR3 DNA reads as TGTGCCAGCAGTGAAGAAGGGGTCGGGGCCAACGTCCTGACTTTC. The V and J genes are TRBV6-1 and TRBJ2-6; possibly TRBD1 for D (5 bases). V was shortened by 1 base and J by 4 bases, with 8 bases between the two germline ends. CDR3 length: 15 residues. Germline values: CDR1 MNHNS, CDR2 SASEGT.

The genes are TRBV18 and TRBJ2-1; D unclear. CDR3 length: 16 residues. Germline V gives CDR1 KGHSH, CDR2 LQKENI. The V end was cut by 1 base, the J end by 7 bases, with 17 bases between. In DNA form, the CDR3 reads TGTGCCAGCTCACCACGGGTCAGCGCCACCGGGAATGAGCAGTTCTTC. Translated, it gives CASSPRVSATGNEQFF.

The DNA of the CDR3 is TGTGCCAGCAGCCCCCCCCTTAGGGGGAACACTGAAGCTTTCTTT. Encoded protein: CASSPPLRGNTEAFF. V and J are TRBV7-2 and TRBJ1-1, with D possibly matching TRBD1 (5 bases). Germline V gene lookup returns CDR1 SGHTA and CDR2 FQGNSA. Trimming left V 5 bases short and J 1 base short, with 14 bases between. The CDR3 consists of 15 residues.

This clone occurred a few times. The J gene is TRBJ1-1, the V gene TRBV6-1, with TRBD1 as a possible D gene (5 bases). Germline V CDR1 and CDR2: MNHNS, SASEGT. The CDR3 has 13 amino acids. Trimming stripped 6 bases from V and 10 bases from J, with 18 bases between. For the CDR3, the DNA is TGTGCCAGCAGCGTGGACTACGGGGGTTCAGCTTTCTTT. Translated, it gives CASSVDYGGSAFF.

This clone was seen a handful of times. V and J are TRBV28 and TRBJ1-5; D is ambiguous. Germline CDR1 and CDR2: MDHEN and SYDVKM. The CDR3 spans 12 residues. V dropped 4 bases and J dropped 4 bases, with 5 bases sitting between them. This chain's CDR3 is CASSYRNQPQHF. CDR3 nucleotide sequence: TGTGCCAGCAGTTACAGAAATCAGCCCCAGCATTTT.

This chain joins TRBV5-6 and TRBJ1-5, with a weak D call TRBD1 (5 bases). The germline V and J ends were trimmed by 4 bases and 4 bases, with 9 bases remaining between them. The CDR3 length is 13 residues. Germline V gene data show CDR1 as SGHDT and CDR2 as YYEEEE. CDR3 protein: CASSGGGNQPQHF. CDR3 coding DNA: TGTGCCAGCAGCGGCGGGGGGAATCAGCCCCAGCATTTT.

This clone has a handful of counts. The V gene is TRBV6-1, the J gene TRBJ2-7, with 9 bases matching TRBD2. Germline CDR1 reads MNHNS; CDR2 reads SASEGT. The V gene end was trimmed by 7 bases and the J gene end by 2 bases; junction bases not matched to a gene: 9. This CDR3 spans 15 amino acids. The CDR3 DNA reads TGTGCCAGCATTGCAGCGACTAGCGGTACCTACGAGCAGTACTTC. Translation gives CASIAATSGTYEQYF.

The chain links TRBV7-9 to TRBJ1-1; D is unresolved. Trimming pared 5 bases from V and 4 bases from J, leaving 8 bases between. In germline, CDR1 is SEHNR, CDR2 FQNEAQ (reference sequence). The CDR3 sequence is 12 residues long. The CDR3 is CASSTPRTEAFF. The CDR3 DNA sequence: TGTGCCAGCAGCACCCCGCGCACTGAAGCTTTCTTT.

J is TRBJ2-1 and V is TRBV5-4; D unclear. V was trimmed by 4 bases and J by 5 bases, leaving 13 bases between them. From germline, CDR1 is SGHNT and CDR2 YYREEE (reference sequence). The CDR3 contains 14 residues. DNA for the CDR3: TGTGCCAGCAGCCCGCACGGTCGGGACAATGAGCAGTTCTTC. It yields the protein CASSPHGRDNEQFF.

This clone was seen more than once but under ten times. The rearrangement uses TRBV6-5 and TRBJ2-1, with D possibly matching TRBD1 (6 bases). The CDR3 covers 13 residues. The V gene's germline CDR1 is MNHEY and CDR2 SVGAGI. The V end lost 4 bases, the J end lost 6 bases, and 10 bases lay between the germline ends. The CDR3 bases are TGTGCCAGCAGTTCTGAGACAGGCAATGAGCAGTTCTTC. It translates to CASSSETGNEQFF.

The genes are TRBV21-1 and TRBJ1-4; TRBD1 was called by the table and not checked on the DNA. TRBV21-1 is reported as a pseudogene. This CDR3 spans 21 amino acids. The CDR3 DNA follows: TGTGCCAGCAGCAAAGCGAGCAGTTGGATGGGGACAGAGGCAACTAATGAAAAACTGTTTTTT. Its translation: CASSKASSWMGTEATNEKLFF.

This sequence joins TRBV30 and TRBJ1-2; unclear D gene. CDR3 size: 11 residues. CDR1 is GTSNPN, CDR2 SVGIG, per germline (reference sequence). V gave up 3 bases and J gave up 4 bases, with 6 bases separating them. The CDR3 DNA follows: TGTGCCTGGAGACTGAGCTATGGCTACACCTTC. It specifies CAWRLSYGYTF.

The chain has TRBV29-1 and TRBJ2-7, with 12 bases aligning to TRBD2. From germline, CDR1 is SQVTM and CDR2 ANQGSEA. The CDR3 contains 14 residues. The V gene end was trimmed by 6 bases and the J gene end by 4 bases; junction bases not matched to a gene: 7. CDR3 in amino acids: CSVATSGRSYEQYF. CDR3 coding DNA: TGCAGCGTCGCGACTAGCGGGAGATCTTACGAGCAGTACTTC.

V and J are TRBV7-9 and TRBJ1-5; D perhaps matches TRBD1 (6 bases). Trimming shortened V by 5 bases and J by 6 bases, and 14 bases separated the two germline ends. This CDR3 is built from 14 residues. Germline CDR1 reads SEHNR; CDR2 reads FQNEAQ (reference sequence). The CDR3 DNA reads TGTGCCAGCAGCCCTGCGGGAGGGGGTCAGCCCCAGCATTTT. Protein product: CASSPAGGGQPQHF.

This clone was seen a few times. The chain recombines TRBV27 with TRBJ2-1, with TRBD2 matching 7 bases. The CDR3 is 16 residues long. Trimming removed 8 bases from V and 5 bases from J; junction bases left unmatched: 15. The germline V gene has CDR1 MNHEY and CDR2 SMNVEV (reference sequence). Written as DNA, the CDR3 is TGTGCCAGCGGAACCTCTAGCGGTCGGCCAAACAATGAGCAGTTCTTC. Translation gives CASGTSSGRPNNEQFF.

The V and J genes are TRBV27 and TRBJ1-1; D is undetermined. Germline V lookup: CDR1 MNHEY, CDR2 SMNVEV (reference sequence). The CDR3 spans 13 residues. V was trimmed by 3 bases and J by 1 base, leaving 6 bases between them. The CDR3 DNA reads TGTGCCAGCAGTTTGCGAAGGAACACTGAAGCTTTCTTT. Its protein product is CASSLRRNTEAFF.

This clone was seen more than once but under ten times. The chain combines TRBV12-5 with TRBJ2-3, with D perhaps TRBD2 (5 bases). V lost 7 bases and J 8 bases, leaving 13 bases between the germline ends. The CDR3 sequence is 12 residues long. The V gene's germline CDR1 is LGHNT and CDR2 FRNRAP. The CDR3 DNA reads TGTGCTAGTGCCTTAGGGAGTGCTACGCAGTATTTT. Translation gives CASALGSATQYF.

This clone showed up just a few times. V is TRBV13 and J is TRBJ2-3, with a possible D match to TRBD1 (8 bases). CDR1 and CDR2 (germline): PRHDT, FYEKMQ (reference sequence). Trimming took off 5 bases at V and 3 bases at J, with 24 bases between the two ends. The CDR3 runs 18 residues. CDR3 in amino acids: CASSPRQGRGQGTDTQYF. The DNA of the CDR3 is TGTGCCAGCAGCCCCCGACAGGGGCGGGGGCAGGGGACAGATACGCAGTATTTT.

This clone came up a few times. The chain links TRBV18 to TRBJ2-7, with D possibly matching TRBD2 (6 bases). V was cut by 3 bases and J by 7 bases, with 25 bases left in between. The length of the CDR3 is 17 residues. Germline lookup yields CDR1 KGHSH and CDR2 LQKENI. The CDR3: CASSPNPPRGGLGEQYF. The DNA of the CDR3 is TGTGCCAGCTCACCGAACCCCCCTCGGGGAGGCTTGGGAGAGCAGTACTTC.

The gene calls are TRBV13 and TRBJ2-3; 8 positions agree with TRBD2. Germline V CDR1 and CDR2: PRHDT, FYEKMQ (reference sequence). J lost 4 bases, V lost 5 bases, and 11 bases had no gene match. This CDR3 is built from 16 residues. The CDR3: CASSRGGSGIADTQYF. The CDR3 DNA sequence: TGTGCCAGCAGCCGGGGGGGGAGCGGGATAGCAGATACGCAGTATTTT.

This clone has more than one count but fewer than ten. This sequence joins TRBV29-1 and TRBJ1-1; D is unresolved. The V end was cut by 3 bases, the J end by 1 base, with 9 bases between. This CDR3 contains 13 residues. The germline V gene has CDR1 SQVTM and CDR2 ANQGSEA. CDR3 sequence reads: CSVERKENTEAFF. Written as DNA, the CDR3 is TGCAGCGTTGAGAGGAAAGAGAACACTGAAGCTTTCTTT.

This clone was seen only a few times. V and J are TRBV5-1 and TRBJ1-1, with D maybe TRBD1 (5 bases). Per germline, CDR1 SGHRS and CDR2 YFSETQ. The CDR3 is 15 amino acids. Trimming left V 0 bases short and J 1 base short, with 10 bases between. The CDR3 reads CASSLDSGRNTEAFF. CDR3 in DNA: TGCGCCAGCAGCTTGGATTCAGGGCGGAACACTGAAGCTTTCTTT.